The 12 T cell receptor beta chains given below trace back to one sample, sequenced in a study of CD8 T cells in Susac syndrome. Reverse transcription of roughly 0.5 to 1 ug RNA was carried out with random hexamers. TCRdb reanalysed the immunoSEQ multiplex PCR reads using MiXCR and keeps one entry per CDR3 protein. The data show 150,000 to 200,000 distinct CDR3 sequences, roughly 94% seen once. The sample comprised CD4+ T cells from PBMCs. These receptors originate from a human donor with Susac syndrome.

The chain joins TRBV5-1 to TRBJ2-5; no definite D call. Germline V lookup: CDR1 SGHRS, CDR2 YFSETQ. The CDR3 covers 14 residues. The V gene lost 4 bases and the J gene lost 2 bases, with 12 bases spanning the gap. CDR3 bases: TGCGCCAGCAGCCTAAGACTTAATCAAGAGACCCAGTACTTC. It is translated as CASSLRLNQETQYF.

This clonotype is a singleton in its sample. The chain uses TRBV30 and TRBJ1-2; D unresolved. Looked up from germline, CDR1 is GTSNPN and CDR2 is SVGIG (reference sequence). The length of the CDR3 is 15 residues. V lost 0 bases and J 2 bases, leaving 13 bases between the germline ends. CDR3 loop: CAWSVRRRANYGYTF. DNA of the CDR3: TGTGCCTGGAGTGTACGGAGGAGGGCGAACTATGGCTACACCTTC.

The chain recombines TRBV4-1 with TRBJ2-1, with D uncertain. Deletions cut 0 bases from V and 0 bases from J, with 9 bases between. The CDR3 loop spans 16 amino acids. Germline V gene sequence: CDR1 MGHRA, CDR2 YSYEKL. The CDR3 protein is CASSQDVRYSYNEQFF. The CDR3 nucleotides are TGCGCCAGCAGCCAAGATGTCAGGTACTCCTACAATGAGCAGTTCTTC.

The V call is TRBV12-3 or TRBV12-4, the J call TRBJ1-2; D gene unclear. Trimming pared 3 bases from V and 0 bases from J, leaving 5 bases between. CDR3 length: 13 residues. This CDR3 reads CASSFSTNYGYTF. In DNA form, the CDR3 reads TGTGCCAGCAGTTTCAGCACTAACTATGGCTACACCTTC.

The genes are TRBV29-1 and TRBJ2-1, with D perhaps matching TRBD1 (6 bases). CDR1 and CDR2 from the germline V gene are SQVTM and ANQGSEA. The V gene lost 6 bases and the J gene lost 10 bases, with 16 bases spanning the gap. This CDR3 has 12 residues. The CDR3 here is CSVRGTRMEQFF. CDR3 bases: TGCAGCGTGAGGGGGACCCGAATGGAGCAGTTCTTC.

The chain combines TRBV9 with TRBJ2-2; TRBD2 aligns across 9 bases. V was clipped by 0 bases and J by 4 bases; unmatched bases: 1. Germline V gene sequence: CDR1 SGDLS, CDR2 YYNGEE. The CDR3 runs to 15 residues. CDR3 in amino acids: CASSVGGGATGELFF. As DNA, the CDR3 is TGTGCCAGCAGCGTAGGCGGGGGGGCCACCGGGGAGCTGTTTTTT. The full variable domain, in which reference TRBV9 and TRBJ2-2 provide the parts outside the CDR3, is DSGVTQTPKHLITATGQRVTLRCSPRSGDLSVYWYQQSLDQGLQFLIQYYNGEERAKGNILERFSAQQFPDLHSELNLSSLELGDSALYFCASSVGGGATGELFFGEGSRLTVL.

The chain is built from TRBV6-2 or TRBV6-3 and TRBJ2-1, with D tentatively TRBD1 or TRBD2 (5 bases each). The CDR3 has 15 amino acids. The germline CDR1 and CDR2 sequences are MNHEY and SVGEGT. Trimming cost V 5 bases and J 0 bases, with 11 bases left between them. The chain's CDR3 is CASSRDRSSYNEQFF. DNA of the CDR3: TGTGCCAGCAGTCGGGACCGCAGCTCCTACAATGAGCAGTTCTTC.

This clonotype appeared once. The chain combines TRBV6-6 with TRBJ2-3; 9 nucleotides agree with TRBD1. In germline, CDR1 is MNHNY, CDR2 SVGAGI (reference sequence). This CDR3 is built from 15 residues. J lost 1 base, V lost 5 bases, and 4 bases had no gene match. The CDR3: CASSSRDRGTDTQYF. CDR3 coding DNA: TGTGCCAGCAGTAGCCGGGACAGGGGCACAGATACGCAGTATTTT.

V is TRBV28 and J is TRBJ1-2, with D hard to call. The ends were cut back, 2 bases at V and 7 bases at J, with 8 bases in the middle. The CDR3 consists of 12 residues. Germline assignment: CDR1 MDHEN and CDR2 SYDVKM. In DNA form, the CDR3 reads TGTGCCAGCAGTTTAGGGAGGACTGGCTACACCTTC. Amino acid sequence: CASSLGRTGYTF.

The V gene is TRBV2, the J gene TRBJ1-1; 8 bases are a match to TRBD1. Looked up from germline, CDR1 is SNHLY and CDR2 is FYNNEI. The CDR3 contains 14 residues. V lost 8 bases to trimming and J lost 3 bases; unmatched junction nucleotides: 8. The DNA of the CDR3 is TGTGCCAGCGTCCCTACAGGGGGGGACACTGAAGCTTTCTTT. This sequence encodes CASVPTGGDTEAFF.

The chain recombines TRBV27 with TRBJ2-7; the match to TRBD1 covers 8 bases. This CDR3 is built from 13 residues. V lost 3 bases, J lost 4 bases, and 2 bases stayed unmatched. Germline V CDR1 and CDR2: MNHEY, SMNVEV (reference sequence). DNA of the CDR3: TGTGCCAGCAGTTTCCGGGACAGGTACGAGCAGTACTTC. Protein product: CASSFRDRYEQYF.

The J gene is TRBJ2-3, the V gene TRBV29-1, with D possibly being TRBD1 (6 bases). The germline CDR1 and CDR2 sequences are SQVTM and ANQGSEA. CDR3 length equals 13 residues. V was shortened by 5 bases and J by 0 bases, with 9 bases between the two germline ends. CDR3 sequence reads: CSVTGSSTDTQYF. The CDR3 DNA reads as TGCAGCGTTACAGGGTCTAGCACAGATACGCAGTATTTT.